This T cell receptor (beta chain) was found in a study of cytomegalovirus exposure and HLA in healthy donors (dated by TCRdb to 2016 to 2017). Background for the entire study: An earlier analysis of some 550 of the donors reported 250 to 350 Gb of sequence data and around 120 million unique TCR beta sequences from about 180 million T cells. Alongside the repertoire data, information on donor age, sex, ethnicity and CMV serostatus was compiled. Along with the roughly 710-subject first cohort, a separate validation cohort of more than 90 different subjects was used. The study used immunosequencing to profile the T cell repertoires of 666 subjects and linked those repertoires to cytomegalovirus serostatus. The study aimed to test whether signatures of past pathogen exposure could be identified by cataloging public T cell receptors. To study patterns of TCR occurrence, a later analysis re-analyzed previously published TCR beta repertoires from 650 to 750 donors and added high-resolution HLA genotyping. The study combined high-throughput TCR immunosequencing, statistical association of individual TCRs with disease status, and machine learning to predict cytomegalovirus infection status. An early release covering more than 500 HLA-typed donors comprised about 310 gigabases of sequencing data and roughly 85 million unique TCR sequences. Because of strong linkage in the cohort, five DR-DQ haplotypes were treated as single units for association and clustering. A later genetic analysis took genome-wide SNP genotypes for about 55% of the 666 donors and used that subset as a discovery cohort. All discovery cohort repertoires had been generated using a single sequencing platform. The number of donors typed differed by locus, with about 629-630 for A, B, C, DRB1 and DQB1, roughly 520 for DQA1, nearly 610 for DPA1, and around 430 for DPB1. On average, 235,054 unique TCR beta nucleotide sequences were sequenced per donor among 398 genotyped donors of the cohort, with roughly 18% of those sequences being non-productive. HLA typing covered class I and class II loci at four-digit resolution. Rather than using new phenotypic data, the later analysis identified candidate immune exposures from TCR beta sequences and from how often those sequences occurred across donors. Of the roughly 400 genotyped donors, roughly 80% fell in the genetic ancestry cluster associated with self-reported Caucasian donors. An earlier analysis of roughly 600 of the donors used high-throughput TCR beta sequencing to judge whether each TCR beta V gene segment behaved as functional or pseudogenic. Overall results and qualifications from the work: The authors suggested that the approach could potentially be extended to other disease states and immunological phenotypes. Linkage disequilibrium might explain the correlated functional status among segregating V segments, but an unknown experimental factor could not be ruled out. In a later genetic analysis, a missense DCLRE1C variant was associated with V-gene and J-gene trimming of TCR beta chains, and the association was replicated in an independent cohort. CMV serostatus was the only immune exposure information available for the cohort. At a false discovery rate of 0.05, a later analysis linked under 20,000 TCR beta sequences to specific HLA alleles. Broadly in line with IMGT annotations, most TCR beta V segments showed up in productive rearrangements about 87% or about 30% of the time in an earlier analysis of around 550 of the donors. Most CMV-associated TCR beta chains appeared to be HLA-restricted in a later analysis, and the HLA associations seemed to be driven largely by CMV exposure. The study gave a list of over 150 TCR beta chains associated with cytomegalovirus. According to a later analysis, TCR association rates differed among HLA loci, with DRB1 alleles showing the most associated TCRs and HLA-C alleles showing the fewest. A few of the identified cytomegalovirus-associated TCR beta chains were confirmed in vitro to be specific for cytomegalovirus antigens. Most TCR sequences were seen in very few donors, while some public TCRs were found in many individuals. A further reported finding was that TCR beta sequences accurately predicted the HLA-A and HLA-B alleles for most subjects in the first cohort. This cohort had only TCR beta chains sequenced, and the lack of alpha or paired-chain data limited which features could be detected. The presence/absence analyses assumed that sequencing depth was roughly uniform across donors, and that assumption may not be true. According to a later analysis, parvovirus B19, influenza, CMV and Epstein-Barr virus appeared linked to several top co-occurrence clusters. In a later analysis, HLA-associated TCR beta chains showed more clonal expansion and lower generation probabilities than non-associated chains that were equally common. In both the original and validation cohorts, the classifier was reported to diagnose cytomegalovirus status with high specificity and sensitivity. Some IMGT-functional V segments, including TRBV6-2 and TRBV6-3, could not be told apart with the 87-base-pair reads, so those segments were excluded. Compared with the roughly 600-donor mean, donors in an Asian-associated ancestry cluster had fewer N-insertions in productive TCRs, according to a later genetic analysis. When HLA alleles, especially DR and DQ, strongly co-occurred, TCR associations were difficult to assign to individual alleles. The sequencing pipeline was judged likely to have produced a cluster of highly shared sequence variants as a technical artifact. Because counts were too low, some 16 rarely observed V segments, including chromosome 9 orphons, were excluded from the earlier analysis of 587 of the donors. HLA typing was unavailable for some donors at each locus, so association tests used only the typed subset.

This clone was seen a few times. Its antigen is still unknown. Nothing much larger sits one base from this clone, and base qualities are not available. The cohort consisted of 600 or so healthy bone marrow donors. All cohort members were sampled while nominally healthy, although unrecorded immune exposures were likely present. The donor tested CMV seronegative and was one of the 352 seronegative cohort members. A peripheral blood sample was provided by each donor, and peripheral blood mononuclear cells were used for TCR beta sequencing. The Qiagen DNeasy Blood Extraction Kit was used to extract genomic DNA from the blood cell samples. The CDR3, from cysteine to phenylalanine, totals 16 residues. Of all the DNA, just the CDR3 is kept, 48 bases in frame from base 1. CDR1 and CDR2 were assigned from the germline V gene as LGHNA and YNFKEQ. Unmatched junction bases come to 5, with V trimmed by 0 bases and J by 6 bases.

Library prep was done by the immunoSEQ multiplex PCR assay. For the multiplex PCR, a mixture combining 60 forward primers for TCR Vbeta segments and 13 reverse primers for TCR Jbeta segments was used. Amplification of the CDR3 region of rearranged TCR beta genes was performed with a multiplex PCR assay on genomic DNA. Amplified TCR beta libraries were sequenced as 87-base-pair reads on the Illumina HiSeq System. The authors' analysis ran thus. A later analysis counted 65 million to 90 million unique TCR beta chains across the 666 repertoires, and roughly 11 million of these chains were shared by at least two donors. Raw reads were error-corrected and collapsed into unique sequences with a nearest-neighbor algorithm that merged closely related sequences to remove PCR and sequencing errors. Alignment of CDR3 sequences to IMGT reference sequences was used to assign V, D and J gene segments. Each retained sequence needed at least a six-nucleotide match to both a V gene segment and a J gene segment. Rearrangements were classified as productive when the CDR3 lacked stop codons and remained in frame with V and J, and all other rearrangements were classified as non-productive. Following IMGT convention, CDR3 was defined as the stretch from the second conserved V-encoded cysteine to the conserved J-encoded phenylalanine. The earlier analysis of 500 to 650 of the donors excluded any sequence lacking an unambiguous match to a single V gene segment. In an earlier analysis of a few hundred of the donors, V segments were called functional above 56.7% productive rearrangements and were called segregating when the between-donor standard deviation exceeded 5%. A statistical classification framework was developed to diagnose cytomegalovirus status using the catalog of TCR beta chain sequences. In a later analysis, V and J genes were assigned by comparing TCR nucleotide sequences against IMGT/GENE-DB human TR gene sequences. A later analysis assigned CDR3 sequences and most-parsimonious VDJ recombination scenarios with the TCRdist pipeline. In a later analysis, each TCR beta chain was defined by its CDR3 amino acid sequence together with its V-gene family, and reads lacking a unique V-gene family were excluded. A later analysis removed several hundred highly shared, low-generation-probability nucleotide sequences to deal with suspected cross-contamination and a sequencing artifact. In a later analysis, a clonal expansion index was calculated for each public chain from normalized within-repertoire ranks of inferred template counts. In a later analysis, generation probabilities were computed with a VDJ recombination model fitted to out-of-frame rearrangements, and the resulting probabilities were checked against IGoR. Hypergeometric tests were used in a later analysis to score TCR-TCR, TCR-HLA and TCR-CMV co-occurrence, with a repertoire-size bias correction applied to the TCR pairs. To estimate false discovery rates, a later analysis permuted the HLA or CMV assignments 20 times. A later analysis grouped co-occurring TCRs with DBSCAN, adding TCRdist sequence similarity when clustering within HLA-allele-positive subsets. Repertoires with fewer than 30,000 or more than 120,000 public chains were left out of co-occurrence clustering, as were about five repertoires with anomalous nucleotide sharing. TCRdb mirrors the immuneACCESS table, restricted to in-frame sequences. Some clones are absent from its copies; in checked studies, under half trace to an unresolved V gene, and the reason for the others is unknown. The V and J calls and clone size come from that table; D and trimming were worked out from the DNA. The sample has roughly 110,000 clones on record, 60% to 85% of them singletons. About 2.5% of the sample is held by the ten biggest clonotypes.

Sequenced material: PBMCs. The chain is made from TRBV4-2 and TRBJ1-5, with 10 junctional bases fitting TRBD1. The clonotype originates from a female donor in good health and CMV-seronegative. The CDR3 reads CASSQDRGTGAQPQHF. The sequenced DNA is TGTGCCAGCAGCCAAGATCGGGGGACAGGGGCTCAGCCCCAGCATTTT.